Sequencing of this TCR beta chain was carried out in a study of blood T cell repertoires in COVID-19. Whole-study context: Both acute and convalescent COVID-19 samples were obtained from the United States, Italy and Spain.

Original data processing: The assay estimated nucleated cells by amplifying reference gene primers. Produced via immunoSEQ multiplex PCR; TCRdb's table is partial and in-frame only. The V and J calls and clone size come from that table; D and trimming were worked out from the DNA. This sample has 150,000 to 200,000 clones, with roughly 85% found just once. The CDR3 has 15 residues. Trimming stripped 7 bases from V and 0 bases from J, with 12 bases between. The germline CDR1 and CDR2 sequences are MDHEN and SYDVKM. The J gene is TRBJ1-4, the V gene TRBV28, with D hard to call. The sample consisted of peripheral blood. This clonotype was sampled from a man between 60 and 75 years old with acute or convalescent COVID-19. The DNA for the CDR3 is TGTGCCAGCAAGCGGGGTAGCACAACTAATGAAAAACTGTTTTTT. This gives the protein CASKRGSTTNEKLFF.